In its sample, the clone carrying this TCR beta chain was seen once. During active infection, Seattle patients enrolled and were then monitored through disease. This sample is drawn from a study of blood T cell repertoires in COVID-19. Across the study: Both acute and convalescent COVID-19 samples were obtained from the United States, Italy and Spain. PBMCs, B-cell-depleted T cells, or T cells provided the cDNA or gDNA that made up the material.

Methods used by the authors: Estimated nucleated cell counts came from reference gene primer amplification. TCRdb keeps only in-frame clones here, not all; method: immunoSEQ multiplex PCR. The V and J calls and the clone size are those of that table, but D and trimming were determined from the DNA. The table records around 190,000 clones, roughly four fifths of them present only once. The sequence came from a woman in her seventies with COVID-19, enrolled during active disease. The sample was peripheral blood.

The CDR3 sequence: CAWSRASGRPDTQYF. CDR3 bases: TGTGCCTGGAGCCGGGCTAGCGGGAGACCAGATACGCAGTATTTT. V gene TRBV30 combines with J gene TRBJ2-3, with TRBD2 matching 10 bases. V dropped 3 bases and J dropped 4; count of bases not matched to a gene: 7. This CDR3 spans 15 amino acids. Per germline, CDR1 GTSNPN and CDR2 SVGIG (reference sequence).